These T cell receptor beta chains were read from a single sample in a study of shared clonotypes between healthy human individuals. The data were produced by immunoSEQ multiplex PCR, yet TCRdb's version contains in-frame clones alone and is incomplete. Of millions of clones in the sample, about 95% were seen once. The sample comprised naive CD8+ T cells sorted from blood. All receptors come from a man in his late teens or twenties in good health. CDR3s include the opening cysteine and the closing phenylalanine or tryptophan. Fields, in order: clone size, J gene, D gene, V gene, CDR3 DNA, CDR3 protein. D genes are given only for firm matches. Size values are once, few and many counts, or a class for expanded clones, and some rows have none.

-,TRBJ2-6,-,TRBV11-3,TGTGCCAGCAGCTCTCGAGGGGCCAACGTCCTGACTTTC,CASSSRGANVLTF
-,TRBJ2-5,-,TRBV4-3,TGCGCCAGCAGCCCCGGGACTTGGGAGACCCAGTACTTC,CASSPGTWETQYF
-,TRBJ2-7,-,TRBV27,TGTGCCAGCAGTTTATCCGCCTCCTACGAGCAGTACTTC,CASSLSASYEQYF
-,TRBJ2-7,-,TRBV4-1,TGCGCCAGCAGCCAATGGGTGGGGGAGCGGAACGAGCAGTACTTC,CASSQWVGERNEQYF
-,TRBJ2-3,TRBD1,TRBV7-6,TGTGCCAGCAGCTTAGAGGACAGGGAACGCACAGATACGCAGTATTTT,CASSLEDRERTDTQYF
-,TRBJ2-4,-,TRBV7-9,TGTGCCAGCAGCCGGGGGACGATGGAAAACATTCAGTACTTC,CASSRGTMENIQYF
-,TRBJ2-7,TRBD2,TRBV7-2,TGTGCCAGCAGCTTTTCCGGGACTAGCAGATACGAGCAGTACTTC,CASSFSGTSRYEQYF
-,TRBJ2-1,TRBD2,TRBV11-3,TGTGCCAGCAGCCTTTGGGAAGGGGAGGGCAATGAGCAGTTCTTC,CASSLWEGEGNEQFF
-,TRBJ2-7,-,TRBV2,TGTGCCAGCAGGTATCAGGCAAACTACGAGCAGTACTTC,CASRYQANYEQYF
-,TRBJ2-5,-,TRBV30,TGTGCCTGGACTGTAGCGCCCCAAGAGACCCAGTACTTC,CAWTVAPQETQYF
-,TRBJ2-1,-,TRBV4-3,TGCGCCAGCAGCCAATCGACCTACAATGAGCAGTTCTTC,CASSQSTYNEQFF
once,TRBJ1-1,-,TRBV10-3,TGTGCCATCAGTGAGTTTGAGGGGTTCACTGAAGCTTTCTTT,CAISEFEGFTEAFF
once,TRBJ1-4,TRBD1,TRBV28,TGTGCCAGCAGTTTGGGTCCCTTGACAGGGGAAGTGTTTTTT,CASSLGPLTGEVFF
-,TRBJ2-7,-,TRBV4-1,TGCGCCAGCAGCCAAGAATGGTCGACGCCCTCCTACGAGCAGTACTTC,CASSQEWSTPSYEQYF
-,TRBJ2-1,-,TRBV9,TGTGCCAGCACCTTACAGGGAGGTGCCTACAATGAGCAGTTCTTC,CASTLQGGAYNEQFF
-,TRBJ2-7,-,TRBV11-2,TGTGCCAGCAGCTTAGTCGGCCTGTCCTACGAGCAGTACTTC,CASSLVGLSYEQYF
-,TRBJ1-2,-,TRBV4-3,TGCGCCAGCAGCTCTGGTATTGGGGGCGACTATGGCTACACCTTC,CASSSGIGGDYGYTF
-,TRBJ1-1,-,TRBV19,TGTGCCAGTATAATTTTCGGGATCCTGGGAGGGGCTGAAGCTTTCTTT,CASIIFGILGGAEAFF
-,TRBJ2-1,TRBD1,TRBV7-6,TGTGCCAGCAGCCCCGAAGGTGGGGACAGGGGTTACAATGAGCAGTTCTTC,CASSPEGGDRGYNEQFF
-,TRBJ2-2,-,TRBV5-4,TGTGCCAGCAGCTTGGTTGGGTCAGGGGCGGCCGGGGAGCTGTTTTTT,CASSLVGSGAAGELFF
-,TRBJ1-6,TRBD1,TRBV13,TGTGCCAGCAGCTTATCATTAGGGGGCGGTTCACCCCTCCACTTT,CASSLSLGGGSPLHF
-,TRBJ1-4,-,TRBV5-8,TGTGCCAGCAGCTTGTTAATTTTCGAACTGTTTTTT,CASSLLIFELFF
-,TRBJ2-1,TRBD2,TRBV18,TGTGCCAGCTCGACTAGCGGGAGTTTAGGGGCGAACAATGAGCAGTTCTTC,CASSTSGSLGANNEQFF
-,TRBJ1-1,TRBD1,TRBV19,TGTGCCAGTAGTATAGTGGGGACAGGGGAATCTGAAGCTTTCTTT,CASSIVGTGESEAFF
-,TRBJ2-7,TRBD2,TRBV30,TGTGCCTGGAGTGTAGCGGGGAGCTACGAGCAGTACTTC,CAWSVAGSYEQYF
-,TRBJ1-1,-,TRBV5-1,TGCGCCAGCAGCTTGGCAGGGGTACCCGAAGCTTTCTTT,CASSLAGVPEAFF
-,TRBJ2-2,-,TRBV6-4,TGTGCCAGCAGTACAGGGCCTTACACCGGGGAGCTGTTTTTT,CASSTGPYTGELFF
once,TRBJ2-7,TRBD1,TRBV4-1,TGCGCCAGCAGCCTTGTAATCCAGGGGGCAAACGACGAGCAGTACTTC,CASSLVIQGANDEQYF
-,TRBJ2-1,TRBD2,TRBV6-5,TGTGCCAGCAGCTCAGGGAGGGAGTACAATGAGCAGTTCTTC,CASSSGREYNEQFF
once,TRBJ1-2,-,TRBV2,TGTGCCGCAGACCGGCCAGATTCCTATGGCTACACCTTC,CAADRPDSYGYTF
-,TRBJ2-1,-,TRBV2,TGTGCCAGCAGTGAGTACAATGAGCAGTTCTTC,CASSEYNEQFF
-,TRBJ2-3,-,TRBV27,TGTGCCAGCAGTTTAGTTCCCTCCATAAGCACAGATACGCAGTATTTT,CASSLVPSISTDTQYF
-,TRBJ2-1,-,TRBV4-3,TGCGCCAGCAGCCAGACAGGATTATCCTACAATGAGCAGTTCTTC,CASSQTGLSYNEQFF
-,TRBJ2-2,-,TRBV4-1,TGCGCCAGCAGCTACCGAGAGGGCTCCGGGGAGCTGTTTTTT,CASSYREGSGELFF
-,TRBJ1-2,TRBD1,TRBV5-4,TGTGCCAGCGCAGGGGGCGATGGCTACACCTTC,CASAGGDGYTF
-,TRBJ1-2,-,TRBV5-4,TGTGCCAGCAGCTACAACACCAACGGGAGGGACACCTTC,CASSYNTNGRDTF
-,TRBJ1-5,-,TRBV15,TGTGCCACCAGCAGAGATGGGCAGGGGAGCAATCAGCCCCAGCATTTT,CATSRDGQGSNQPQHF
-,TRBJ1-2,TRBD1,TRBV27,TGTGCCAGCAGTTTTATAGGGGGACAGGGCCCCGACTATGGCTACACCTTC,CASSFIGGQGPDYGYTF
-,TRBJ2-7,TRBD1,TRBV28,TGTGCCAGCAGTTTACCGGGACAGACCTACGAGCAGTACTTC,CASSLPGQTYEQYF
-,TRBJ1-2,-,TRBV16,TGTGCCAGCAGCGAGACAGGCGGCGGCTACACCTTC,CASSETGGGYTF
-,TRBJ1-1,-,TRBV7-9,TGTGCCAGCAGCTCCCCGAGGGTCTCCGGCACTGAAGCTTTCTTT,CASSSPRVSGTEAFF
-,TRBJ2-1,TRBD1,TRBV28,TGTGCCAGCAGTTCCCCGACAGGGGATGAGCAGTTCTTC,CASSSPTGDEQFF
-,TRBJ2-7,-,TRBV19,TGTGCCAGTAGTCAGGGCAACGAGCAGTACTTC,CASSQGNEQYF
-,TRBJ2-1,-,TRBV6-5,TGTGCCAGCAGTTACTCGGGCGGGACCTCCAATGAGCAGTTCTTC,CASSYSGGTSNEQFF
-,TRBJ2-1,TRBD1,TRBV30,TGTGCCTGGAGCCCGGACAGGAGCTCCTACAATGAGCAGTTCTTC,CAWSPDRSSYNEQFF
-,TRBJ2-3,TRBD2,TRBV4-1,TGCGCCAGCCAGAGATTAGCGGGGGCGGGAGATACGCAGTATTTT,CASQRLAGAGDTQYF
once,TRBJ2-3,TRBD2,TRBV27,TGTGCCAGCAGTTCCCGGGGGCGGGGGGTCCCAGATACGCAGTATTTT,CASSSRGRGVPDTQYF
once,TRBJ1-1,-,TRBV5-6,TGTGCCAGCAGCTTTGGTTTGGGCACTGAAGCTTTCTTT,CASSFGLGTEAFF